The 28 T cell receptor beta chains given below trace back to one sample, sequenced in a study of T cell responses to AZD1222 COVID-19 vaccine. Assay used: immunoSEQ multiplex PCR; TCRdb lists only in-frame clones, some missing. In the table there are under 250,000 clones, under 95% of which are singletons. The sequenced sample was peripheral blood, obtained on day 0 of MenACWY control vaccination. All receptors derive from an adult in good health.

This clone appeared a single time. The chain joins TRBV6-5 to TRBJ2-3; either TRBD1 or TRBD2 may supply D (5 bases each). This CDR3 region has 13 residues. V was trimmed by 8 bases and J by 1 base, leaving 10 bases between them. Germline assignment: CDR1 MNHEY and CDR2 SVGAGI. For the CDR3, the DNA is TGTGCCAGCGGGGGTCGGGGCACAGATACGCAGTATTTT. Protein product: CASGGRGTDTQYF.

The rearrangement joins TRBV6-5 to TRBJ1-2, with 8 positions matching TRBD1. This CDR3 contains 15 residues. V gave up 3 bases and J gave up 3 bases; unmatched junction bases: 6. Germline values: CDR1 MNHEY, CDR2 SVGAGI. CDR3 nucleotide sequence: TGTGCCAGCAGTTATGATCAGGACAGGGACTATGGCTACACCTTC. Protein: CASSYDQDRDYGYTF.

The chain couples TRBV24-1 to TRBJ1-2; TRBD1 might be the D (5 bases). Per germline, CDR1 KGHDR and CDR2 SFDVKD. V was pared by 3 bases and J by 10 bases, with 20 bases between. The CDR3 loop spans 15 amino acids. Here the CDR3 reads CATSDAIPGTDSYTF. The CDR3 DNA follows: TGTGCCACCAGTGATGCCATTCCCGGGACTGACTCCTACACCTTC.

This chain links TRBV5-1 with TRBJ1-1; D gene ambiguous. CDR1 and CDR2 (germline): SGHRS, YFSETQ. The CDR3 spans 14 residues. The germline V and J ends were trimmed by 1 base and 1 base, with 8 bases remaining between them. The CDR3 sequence: CASSLSGANTEAFF. The CDR3 region has the DNA TGCGCCAGCAGCTTGTCTGGAGCGAACACTGAAGCTTTCTTT.

On this clone: The junction shows a germline mismatch at one end, possibly a read error. The V gene is TRBV18, the J gene TRBJ1-1; 7 positions match TRBD1. This CDR3 spans 16 amino acids. The germline V gene has CDR1 KGHSH and CDR2 LQKENI. The CDR3 DNA is TGTGCCAGCTCATCACCAACCGGGACAGCGAACACTGAAGCTTTCTTT. It is translated as CASSSPTGTANTEAFF. The variable domain in full, with the rest retrieved from reference TRBV18 and TRBJ1-1, is NAGVMQNPRHLVRRRGQEARLRCSPMKGHSHVYWYRQLPEEGLKFMVYLQKENIIDESGMPKERFSAEFPKEGPSILRIQQVVRGDSAAYFCASSSPTGTANTEAFFGQGTRLTVV.

In this sample, this clone turned up once. The CDR3 coding sequence is TGTGCCAGCAGTGAAAAAGGGGCTGGACCCCTCGAGCAGTACTTC. It is translated as CASSEKGAGPLEQYF. The chain has TRBV6-1 and TRBJ2-7; D might be TRBD1 (5 bases). The V gene's germline CDR1 is MNHNS and CDR2 SASEGT. This CDR3 spans 15 amino acids. V lost 2 bases to trimming and J lost 6 bases, with 17 bases between them.

This sequence joins TRBV6-1 and TRBJ1-1; a possible D gene is TRBD1 (6 bases). The CDR3 totals 16 residues. Germline V lookup: CDR1 MNHNS, CDR2 SASEGT. V was shortened by 3 bases and J by 3 bases, with 17 bases between the two germline ends. The CDR3 DNA sequence: TGTGCCAGCAGTGATATGGGGGGCCTCACGGACACTGAAGCTTTCTTT. It encodes CASSDMGGLTDTEAFF.

V gene TRBV2 combines with J gene TRBJ1-1; 8 bases match TRBD1. V shed 10 bases and J 4 bases; nucleotides not matched to a gene: 8. Germline assignment: CDR1 SNHLY and CDR2 FYNNEI. CDR3 size: 13 residues. The CDR3 coding sequence is TGTGCCATGCAGGCAGGGGGCATCACTGAAGCTTTCTTT. It yields the protein CAMQAGGITEAFF. Full variable domain (outside the CDR3, taken from reference TRBV2 and TRBJ1-1): EPEVTQTPSHQVTQMGQEVILRCVPISNHLYFYWYRQILGQKVEFLVSFYNNEISEKSEIFDDQFSVERPDGSNFTLKIRSTKLEDSAMYFCAMQAGGITEAFFGQGTRLTVV.

The chain uses TRBV19 and TRBJ1-2; D is uncertain. V shed 1 base and J shed 6 bases, with 6 bases lying between them. The CDR3 totals 12 residues. The germline CDR1 and CDR2 sequences are LNHDA and SQIVND (reference sequence). The CDR3 protein is CASSIAGNGYTF. The DNA for the CDR3 is TGTGCCAGTAGTATAGCGGGGAATGGCTACACCTTC.

This chain joins TRBV30 and TRBJ1-2; possibly TRBD1 for D (6 bases). Germline lookup yields CDR1 GTSNPN and CDR2 SVGIG (reference sequence). V lost 6 bases to trimming and J lost 5 bases, with 10 bases between them. The CDR3 contains 11 residues. The CDR3 sequence: CACEGVYGYTF. The CDR3 DNA follows: TGTGCCTGCGAGGGGGTTTATGGCTACACCTTC.

The genes are TRBV27 and TRBJ1-4; 9 nucleotides match TRBD1. This CDR3 spans 17 amino acids. Germline assignment: CDR1 MNHEY and CDR2 SMNVEV (reference sequence). V was pared by 6 bases and J by 0 bases, with 8 bases of the junction left unmatched. DNA for the CDR3: TGTGCCAGCAGCACCCCGGGACAGGGTGCAACTAATGAAAAACTGTTTTTT. It is translated as CASSTPGQGATNEKLFF. The full variable domain, in which reference TRBV27 and TRBJ1-4 provide the parts outside the CDR3, is EAQVTQNPRYLITVTGKKLTVTCSQNMNHEYMSWYRQDPGLGLRQIYYSMNVEVTDKGDVPEGYKVSRKEKRNFPLILESPSPNQTSLYFCASSTPGQGATNEKLFFGSGTQLSVL.

The rearrangement uses TRBV6-1 and TRBJ1-1; 8 bases map to TRBD1. CDR1 is MNHNS, CDR2 SASEGT, per germline. The CDR3 runs 14 residues. J lost 3 bases, V lost 3 bases, and 3 bases had no gene match. In DNA, the CDR3 is TGTGCCAGCAGTGAGCAGGGGGCGGACACTGAAGCTTTCTTT. Its translation: CASSEQGADTEAFF.

The chain joins TRBV7-9 to TRBJ1-4; the match to TRBD1 covers 7 bases. This CDR3 contains 15 residues. The germline CDR1 and CDR2 sequences are SEHNR and FQNEAQ (reference sequence). J gave up 4 bases and V 5 bases, and 7 bases lay outside the gene matches. This CDR3 reads CASSPGQPNNEKLFF. The CDR3 coding sequence is TGTGCCAGCAGCCCGGGACAGCCTAATAATGAAAAACTGTTTTTT.

The V and J genes are TRBV6-2 or TRBV6-3 and TRBJ2-7; 8 nucleotides align to TRBD2. With V trimmed by 4 bases and J by 3 bases, 5 bases remained unmatched. The CDR3 totals 14 residues. Germline V gene lookup returns CDR1 MNHEY and CDR2 SVGEGT. The CDR3 loop reads CASSFTSGVYEQYF. The CDR3 coding sequence is TGTGCCAGCAGTTTCACTAGCGGAGTCTACGAGCAGTACTTC.

The rearrangement uses TRBV6-2 or TRBV6-3 and TRBJ2-3, with 7 nucleotides matching TRBD1. The CDR3 has 15 residues. V was clipped by 2 bases and J by 7 bases; unmatched bases: 9. Germline lookup yields CDR1 MNHEY and CDR2 SVGEGT. DNA of the CDR3: TGTGCCAGCAGTTACCCCGGGACAGAGGGGAATACGCAGTATTTT. It codes for CASSYPGTEGNTQYF.

Many counts were recorded for this clone. The rearrangement joins TRBV19 to TRBJ1-1, with 7 bases aligning to TRBD1. The V gene's germline CDR1 is LNHDA and CDR2 SQIVND (reference sequence). J gave up 0 bases and V 5 bases, and 6 bases lay outside the gene matches. The CDR3 extends over 15 amino acids. The CDR3 loop is CASSRDRDVNTEAFF. The CDR3 nucleotides are TGTGCCAGTAGTCGGGACAGAGACGTGAACACTGAAGCTTTCTTT.

The V call is TRBV7-9, the J call TRBJ2-7; D is ambiguous. This CDR3 is 12 amino acids long. Germline V CDR1 and CDR2: SEHNR, FQNEAQ (reference sequence). The ends were cut back, 4 bases at V and 3 bases at J, with 7 bases in the middle. The CDR3 spells CASSSAHYEQYF. DNA of the CDR3: TGTGCCAGCAGCTCGGCCCACTACGAGCAGTACTTC.

The CDR3 loop is CASSGGLAGPETQYF. The CDR3 DNA sequence: TGTGCCAGCAGCGGGGGACTAGCGGGCCCCGAGACCCAGTACTTC. The rearrangement joins TRBV7-9 to TRBJ2-5; TRBD2 aligns across 12 bases. After removal of 5 bases from V and 5 bases from J, the junction contained 6 bases not matched to a gene. CDR3 size: 15 residues. Germline-derived CDR1 and CDR2 are SEHNR and FQNEAQ (reference sequence).

This clone was observed a single time. The rearrangement links TRBV13 to TRBJ2-5; 11 nucleotides align to TRBD2. The germline gives CDR1 PRHDT, CDR2 FYEKMQ (reference sequence). After removal of 5 bases from V and 3 bases from J, the junction contained 8 bases not matched to a gene. The CDR3 length is 16 residues. The CDR3 reads CASSKTSGALKETQYF. CDR3 nucleotide sequence: TGTGCCAGCAGCAAGACTAGCGGGGCATTAAAAGAGACCCAGTACTTC.

V usage is TRBV5-5 and J usage is TRBJ2-6; possibly TRBD1 or TRBD2 for D (5 bases each). The ends were cut back, 2 bases at V and 4 bases at J, with 10 bases in the middle. Germline lookup yields CDR1 SGHKS and CDR2 YYEKEE (reference sequence). CDR3 length equals 15 residues. The CDR3 region has the DNA TGTGCCAGCAGCTTCGGGGCGCCCGGGGCCAACGTCCTGACTTTC. This translates into CASSFGAPGANVLTF.

The chain recombines TRBV6-2 or TRBV6-3 with TRBJ2-1; D is ambiguous. CDR1 and CDR2 (germline): MNHEY, SVGEGT. This CDR3 region has 14 residues. Trimming left V 4 bases short and J 6 bases short, with 13 bases between. In DNA, the CDR3 is TGTGCCAGCAGTTGGGCCCGGGCCGGCAATGAGCAGTTCTTC. Translation: CASSWARAGNEQFF.

This clone was observed once. This chain links TRBV9 with TRBJ2-4; TRBD2 might be the D (6 bases). V was pared by 0 bases and J by 6 bases, with 13 bases between. Germline V gives CDR1 SGDLS, CDR2 YYNGEE. This CDR3 has 15 amino acids. The DNA of the CDR3 is TGTGCCAGCAGCGTAGCGGGACTGAATTTAAACATTCAGTACTTC. This sequence encodes CASSVAGLNLNIQYF.

V usage is TRBV6-5 and J usage is TRBJ1-1, with TRBD1 identical over 7 bases. The CDR3 covers 14 residues. The V and J ends lost 2 bases and 4 bases, in that order; junction bases with no gene match: 4. Germline V CDR1 and CDR2: MNHEY, SVGAGI. CDR3 residues: CASSYRGTATEAFF. CDR3 in DNA: TGTGCCAGCAGTTACCGCGGGACAGCCACTGAAGCTTTCTTT.

The chain joins TRBV21-1 to TRBJ1-6. TRBV21-1 is assigned pseudogene status. The CDR3 sequence is 17 residues long. The CDR3 nucleotides read TGTGCCAGCAGCAAAGGGGAGGGGAGCTCCTATAATTCACCCCTCCACTTT. Encoded protein: CASSKGEGSSYNSPLHF.

The rearrangement links TRBV28 to TRBJ1-1; D perhaps matches TRBD1 (6 bases). V gave up 7 bases and J gave up 2 bases, with 11 bases separating them. The CDR3 extends over 13 amino acids. Germline V gives CDR1 MDHEN, CDR2 SYDVKM. CDR3: CASKEGGNTEAFF. The CDR3 nucleotides read TGTGCCAGCAAAGAGGGGGGAAACACTGAAGCTTTCTTT. Full variable domain (remainder filled in from reference TRBV28 and TRBJ1-1): DVKVTQSSRYLVKRTGEKVFLECVQDMDHENMFWYRQDPGLGLRLIYFSYDVKMKEKGDIPEGYSVSREKKERFSLILESASTNQTSMYLCASKEGGNTEAFFGQGTRLTVV.

The V call is TRBV18, the J call TRBJ1-1; a weak D match, TRBD1 (5 bases). The germline V and J ends were trimmed by 3 bases and 4 bases, with 21 bases remaining between them. This CDR3 is 17 amino acids long. Germline V gene sequence: CDR1 KGHSH, CDR2 LQKENI. The CDR3 bases are TGTGCCAGCTCACCTGGGTGGGGGACTCGGCAATTCACTGAAGCTTTCTTT. Translation gives CASSPGWGTRQFTEAFF.

This clone was recorded once. The chain links TRBV6-5 to TRBJ1-2, with D hard to call. The germline V gene encodes CDR1 MNHEY and CDR2 SVGAGI. The CDR3 has 14 amino acids. V was pared by 5 bases and J by 3 bases, with 13 bases between. Here the CDR3 reads CASSPRPGDYGYTF. In nucleotides, the CDR3 is TGTGCCAGCAGTCCCCGCCCGGGCGACTATGGCTACACCTTC.

The J gene is TRBJ1-2, the V gene TRBV6-1, with 10 bases lining up with TRBD1. After removal of 3 bases from V and 6 bases from J, the junction contained 7 bases not matched to a gene. Germline V CDR1 and CDR2: MNHNS, SASEGT. This CDR3 has 15 residues. The CDR3 nucleotides read TGTGCCAGCAGTGAGATCCGGACAGGGGGTAATGGCTACACCTTC. Translated: CASSEIRTGGNGYTF.